A single TCR beta chain is shown here with its context. The identical CDR3 is also encoded by other nucleotide sequences in the sample. J lost 2 bases, V lost 1 base, and 0 bases had no gene match. The length of the CDR3 is 14 residues. Germline loops: CDR1 SGHRS, CDR2 YFSETQ. These data come from a study of shared clonotypes between healthy human individuals. Assay used: immunoSEQ multiplex PCR; TCRdb lists only in-frame clones, some missing. The table has some 1.1 million clones, 70% to 80% seen once. The sequenced material came from memory CD4+ T cells from PBMCs. This sample's subset: CD45RA-negative fraction. This sequence joins TRBV5-1 and TRBJ2-5; 9 nucleotides align to TRBD2. The clonotype comes from a man younger than 30 in good health. Some clones in this sample may be carry-over from other donors' samples. The CDR3 loop is CASSLTSGQETQYF. The CDR3 DNA sequence: TGCGCCAGCAGCTTGACTAGCGGGCAAGAGACCCAGTACTTC.